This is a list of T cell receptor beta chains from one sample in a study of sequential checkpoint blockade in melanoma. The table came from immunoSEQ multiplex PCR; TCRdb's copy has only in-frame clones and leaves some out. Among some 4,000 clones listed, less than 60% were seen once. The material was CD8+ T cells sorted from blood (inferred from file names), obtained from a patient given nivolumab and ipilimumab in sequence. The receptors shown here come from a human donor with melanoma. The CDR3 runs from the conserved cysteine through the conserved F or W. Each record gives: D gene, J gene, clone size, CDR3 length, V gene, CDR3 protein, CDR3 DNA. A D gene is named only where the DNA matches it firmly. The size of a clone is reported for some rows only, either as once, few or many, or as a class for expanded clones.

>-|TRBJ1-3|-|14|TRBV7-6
CASSLGTVRNTIYF
TGTGCCAGCAGCTTAGGGACAGTCCGAAACACCATATATTTT
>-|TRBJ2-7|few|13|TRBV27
CASSFGHLYEQYF
TGTGCCAGCAGTTTCGGACACCTCTACGAGCAGTACTTC
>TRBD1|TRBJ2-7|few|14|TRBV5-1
CASSPGQGSYEQYF
TGCGCCAGCAGCCCGGGACAGGGGTCCTACGAGCAGTACTTC
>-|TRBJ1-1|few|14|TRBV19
CASSIGQANTEAFF
TGTGCCAGTAGTATAGGCCAGGCGAACACTGAAGCTTTCTTT
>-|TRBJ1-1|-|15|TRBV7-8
CASSLDSSRAREAFF
TGTGCCAGCAGCTTAGATTCCAGCAGGGCCCGCGAAGCTTTCTTT
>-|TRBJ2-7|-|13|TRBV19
CASSIDGSYEQYF
TGTGCCAGTAGTATAGACGGGAGCTACGAGCAGTACTTC
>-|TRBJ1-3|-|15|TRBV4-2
CASSQPRASGNTIYF
TGTGCCAGCAGCCAACCCAGGGCGTCTGGAAACACCATATATTTT
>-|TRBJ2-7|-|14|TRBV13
CASSFQAVLYEQYF
TGTGCCAGCAGCTTTCAAGCGGTCCTCTACGAGCAGTACTTC
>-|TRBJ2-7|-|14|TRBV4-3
CASSPTTGYYEQYF
TGCGCCAGCAGCCCAACGACAGGTTACTACGAGCAGTACTTC
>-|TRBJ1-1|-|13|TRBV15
CATSRGTNTEAFF
TGTGCCACCAGTAGGGGAACGAACACTGAAGCTTTCTTT
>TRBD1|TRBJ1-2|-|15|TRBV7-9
CASSGRDRPLYGYTF
TGTGCCAGCAGCGGGCGGGACAGGCCTCTCTATGGCTACACCTTC
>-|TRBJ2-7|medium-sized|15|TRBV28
CASRRTGNPSQEQYF
TGTGCCAGCCGGAGGACGGGTAACCCATCCCAAGAGCAGTACTTC
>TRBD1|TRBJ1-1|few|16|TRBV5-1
CASSLRDRGQDTEAFF
TGCGCCAGCAGCTTGCGGGACAGGGGTCAAGACACTGAAGCTTTCTTT
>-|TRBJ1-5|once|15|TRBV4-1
CASSQVTGIRQPQHF
TGCGCCAGCAGCCAAGTCACAGGGATTCGTCAGCCCCAGCATTTT
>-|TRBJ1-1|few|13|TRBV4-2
CASSQLREEEAFF
TGTGCCAGCAGCCAGCTCAGGGAGGAGGAAGCTTTCTTT
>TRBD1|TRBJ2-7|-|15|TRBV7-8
CASSPSGTGGIEQYF
TGTGCCAGCAGCCCATCCGGGACAGGGGGCATCGAGCAGTACTTC
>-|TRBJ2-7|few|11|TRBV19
CASSMNSEQYF
TGTGCCAGTAGTATGAATAGCGAGCAGTACTTC
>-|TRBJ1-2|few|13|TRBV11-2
CASSLGGTDGYTF
TGTGCCAGCAGCTTAGGGGGCACGGATGGCTACACCTTC
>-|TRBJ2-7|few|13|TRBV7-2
CASSLLLTYEQYF
TGTGCCAGCAGCTTACTACTTACCTACGAGCAGTACTTC
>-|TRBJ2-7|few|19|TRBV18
CASSLYPLRLALRPYEQYF
TGTGCCAGCTCACTTTACCCTCTTAGGTTAGCCCTACGCCCCTATGAGCAGTACTTC
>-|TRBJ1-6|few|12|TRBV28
CASSPPRPPLHF
TGTGCCAGCAGCCCGCCGCGGCCACCCCTCCACTTT
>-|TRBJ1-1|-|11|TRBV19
CASSTPGLAFF
TGTGCCAGTAGTACCCCAGGGCTGGCTTTCTTT
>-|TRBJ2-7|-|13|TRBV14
CASSFRGTYEQYF
TGTGCCAGCAGCTTCCGGGGAACCTACGAGCAGTACTTC
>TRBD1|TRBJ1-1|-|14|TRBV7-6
CASSPGTGGAEAFF
TGTGCCAGCAGCCCCGGGACAGGGGGTGCTGAAGCTTTCTTT
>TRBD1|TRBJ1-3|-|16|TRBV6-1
CASREDRGPSRNTIYF
TGTGCCAGCAGGGAAGACAGGGGGCCTTCGCGAAACACCATATATTTT
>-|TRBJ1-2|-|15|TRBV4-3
CASSQDYRGNYGYTF
TGCGCCAGCAGCCAAGATTACCGGGGGAACTATGGCTACACCTTC
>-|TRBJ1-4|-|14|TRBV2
CASSAGFLNEKLFF
TGTGCGAGCAGCGCAGGGTTTCTGAATGAAAAACTGTTCTTT
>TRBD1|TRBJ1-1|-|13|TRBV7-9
CASSPQGDTEAFF
TGTGCCAGCAGCCCCCAGGGGGACACTGAAGCTTTCTTT
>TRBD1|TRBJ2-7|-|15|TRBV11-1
CASSIGTGGIGEQYF
TGTGCCAGCAGCATCGGGACAGGGGGCATTGGCGAGCAGTACTTC
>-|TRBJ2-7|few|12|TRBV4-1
CASPHRVHEQYF
TGCGCCAGCCCGCACAGGGTCCACGAGCAGTACTTC
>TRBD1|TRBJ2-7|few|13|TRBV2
CASNTGQGNEQYF
TGTGCCAGCAATACAGGACAGGGTAACGAGCAGTACTTC
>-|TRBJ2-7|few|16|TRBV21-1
CASSKGGRGATYEQYF
TGTGCCAGCAGCAAAGGAGGCAGGGGGGCAACCTACGAGCAGTACTTC
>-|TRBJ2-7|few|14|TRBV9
CASSVAGEEYEQYF
TGTGCCAGCAGCGTAGCTGGGGAGGAATACGAGCAGTACTTC
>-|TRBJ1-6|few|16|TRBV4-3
CASSQVGSSYNSPLHF
TGCGCCAGCAGCCAAGTAGGGAGCTCCTATAATTCACCCCTCCACTTT
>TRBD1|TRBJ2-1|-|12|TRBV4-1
CASSLQGYEQFF
TGCGCCAGCAGCCTACAGGGGTACGAGCAGTTCTTC
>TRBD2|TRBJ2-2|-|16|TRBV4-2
CASSPTSGGAPGELFF
TGTGCCAGCAGCCCAACTAGCGGGGGGGCCCCCGGGGAGCTGTTTTTT
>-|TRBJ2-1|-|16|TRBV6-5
CASSYIPAGRGDEQFF
TGTGCCAGCAGTTACATCCCCGCCGGGCGGGGAGATGAGCAGTTCTTC